The next 6 T cell receptor beta chains were all read from a single sample in a study of regulatory T cells in long-lasting Graves disease. HTBI primers from iRepertoire and Arm-PCR of CDR3 regions yielded the TCR beta libraries. TCRdb re-called the multiplex PCR reads with MiXCR, one entry per CDR3 protein. This table holds more than 350,000 distinct CDR3 sequences, under 15% found once. Time point in this sample: newly diagnosed GD, antithyroid drugs for less than 3 months. Researchers made the TCR library from RNA that was extracted from PBMCs. Another study also made use of these data, one on T cells in Graves' hyperthyroidism and ophthalmopathy.

The sequencing used peripheral blood mononuclear cells (PBMCs), collected at new diagnosis, from a patient treated with antithyroid drugs. These TCRs come from a woman aged 25 to 39 with Graves disease.

This clonotype has at least ten counts. The J gene is TRBJ2-7, the V gene TRBV2; D possibly corresponds to TRBD1 (8 bases). The CDR3 has 15 residues. Per the germline V gene, CDR1 is SNHLY and CDR2 is FYNNEI. V gave up 6 bases and J gave up 9 bases, with 24 bases separating them. CDR3: CASRWGGQARVVQYF. Here the CDR3 DNA reads TGTGCCAGCAGGTGGGGGGGACAGGCCCGTGTGGTGCAGTACTTC.

This clonotype was counted ten times or more. The chain employs TRBV7-2 and TRBJ2-7, with 8 bases that match TRBD2. This CDR3 is 14 amino acids long. Germline loops: CDR1 SGHTA, CDR2 FQGNSA. Trimming removed 4 bases from V and 5 bases from J; junction bases left unmatched: 7. CDR3 in amino acids: CASSSGTSNDEQYF. CDR3 nucleotides: TGTGCCAGCAGCTCCGGGACTAGTAACGACGAGCAGTACTTC.

There are a few counts of this clonotype. This chain's CDR3 is CASSSSGNSYEQYF. As DNA, the CDR3 is TGTGCCAGCAGCTCGAGCGGGAACTCCTACGAGCAGTACTTC. This chain connects TRBV6-1 to TRBJ2-7, with 7 bases matching TRBD2. This CDR3 has 14 residues. Germline CDR1 reads MNHNS; CDR2 reads SASEGT. V lost 6 bases to trimming and J lost 0 bases; unmatched junction nucleotides: 5.

This clonotype was counted ten times or more. The gene calls are TRBV14 and TRBJ2-1, with a weak D call TRBD1 (5 bases). The CDR3 spans 17 residues. V gave up 4 bases and J gave up 1 base, with 17 bases separating them. The germline gives CDR1 SGHDN, CDR2 FVKESK. The CDR3 is CASSPSSGAGSYNEQFF. The CDR3 coding sequence is TGTGCCAGCAGCCCCTCCTCAGGAGCAGGGTCCTACAATGAGCAGTTCTTC.

There are a few counts of this clonotype. The CDR3 sequence is CASSPKLGQGVGPNTEAFF. CDR3 sequence (DNA): TGTGCCAGCTCACCCAAATTGGGACAGGGAGTGGGGCCTAACACTGAAGCTTTCTTT. V is TRBV18 and J is TRBJ1-1; 9 nucleotides match TRBD1. CDR3 length: 19 amino acids. Germline CDR1 and CDR2: KGHSH and LQKENI. J lost 2 bases, V lost 3 bases, and 16 bases had no gene match.

In the case of this clonotype: This may stem from a read error, because a much larger clone lies one nucleotide away. This rearrangement joins TRBV15 to TRBJ2-2; 9 bases agree with TRBD1. The CDR3 covers 16 residues. The germline gives CDR1 LNHNV, CDR2 YYDKDF (reference sequence). CDR3 DNA sequence: TGTGCCACCAGCGGCACCGGGACAGGGAACACCGGGGAGCTGCTTTTT. It specifies CATSGTGTGNTGELLF.